This T cell receptor beta chain was sequenced for a study of shared clonotypes between healthy human individuals. Clones were read by immunoSEQ multiplex PCR, and TCRdb kept only the in-frame ones, dropping some. This table has over 950,000 clones, about 80% appearing once. V shed 3 bases, J shed 5 bases, and the junction held 6 bases outside the gene matches. Germline CDR1 is LGHNA and CDR2 is YNFKEQ. This CDR3 comprises 16 residues. Concerning this clone: This sample includes further DNA sequences coding for the same CDR3.

The genes are TRBV4-2 and TRBJ2-3, with 12 bases matching TRBD2. Material: memory CD4+ T cells from PBMCs. The subset is: CD45RA-negative fraction. The receptor was derived from a man between 18 and 35 years old in good health. Some clones in this sample may be carry-over from other donors' samples. CDR3 residues: CASSQDLAGGGDTQYF. Here the CDR3 DNA reads TGTGCCAGCAGCCAGGATCTAGCGGGAGGGGGAGATACGCAGTATTTT.